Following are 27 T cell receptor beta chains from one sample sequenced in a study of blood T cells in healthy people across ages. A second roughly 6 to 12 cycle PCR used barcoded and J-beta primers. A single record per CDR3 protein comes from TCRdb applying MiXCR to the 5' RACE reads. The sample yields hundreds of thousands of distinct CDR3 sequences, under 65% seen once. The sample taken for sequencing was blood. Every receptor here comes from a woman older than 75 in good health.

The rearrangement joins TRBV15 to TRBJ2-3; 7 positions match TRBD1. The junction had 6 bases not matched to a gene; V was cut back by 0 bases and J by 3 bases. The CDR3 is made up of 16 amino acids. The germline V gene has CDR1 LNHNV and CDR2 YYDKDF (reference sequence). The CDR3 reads CATSRDPAGGTDTQYF. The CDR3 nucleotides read TGTGCCACCAGCAGAGATCCGGCAGGGGGTACAGATACGCAGTATTTT.

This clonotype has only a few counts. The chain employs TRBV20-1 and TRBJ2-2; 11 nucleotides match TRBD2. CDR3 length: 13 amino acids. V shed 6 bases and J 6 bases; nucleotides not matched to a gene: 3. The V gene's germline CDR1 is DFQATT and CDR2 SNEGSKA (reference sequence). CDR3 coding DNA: TGCAGTGCGTGGACTAGCGGGTCCGGGGAGCTGTTTTTT. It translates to CSAWTSGSGELFF.

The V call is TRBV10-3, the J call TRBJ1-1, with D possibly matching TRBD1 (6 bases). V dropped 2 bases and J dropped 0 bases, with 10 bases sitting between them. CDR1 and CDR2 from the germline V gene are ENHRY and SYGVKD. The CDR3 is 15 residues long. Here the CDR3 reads CAISEVAGVNTEAFF. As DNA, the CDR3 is TGTGCCATCAGTGAGGTGGCAGGGGTGAACACTGAAGCTTTCTTT.

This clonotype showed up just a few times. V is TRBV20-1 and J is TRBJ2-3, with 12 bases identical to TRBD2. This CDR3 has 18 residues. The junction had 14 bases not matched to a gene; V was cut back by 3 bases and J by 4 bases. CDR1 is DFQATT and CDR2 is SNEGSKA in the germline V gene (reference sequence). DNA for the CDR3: TGCAGTGCTAGGTCTAGCGGGGGGGGTGTCAGCATCCCAGATACGCAGTATTTT. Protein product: CSARSSGGGVSIPDTQYF.

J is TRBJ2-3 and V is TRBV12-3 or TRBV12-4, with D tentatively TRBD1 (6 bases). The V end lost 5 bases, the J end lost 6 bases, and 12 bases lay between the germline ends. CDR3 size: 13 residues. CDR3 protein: CASSVVTGDTQYF. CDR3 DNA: TGTGCCAGCAGTGTTGTAACAGGGGATACGCAGTATTTT.

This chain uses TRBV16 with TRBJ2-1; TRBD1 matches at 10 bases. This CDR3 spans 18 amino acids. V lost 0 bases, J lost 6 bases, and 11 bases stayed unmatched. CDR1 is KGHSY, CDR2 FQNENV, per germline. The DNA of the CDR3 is TGTGCCAGCAGCCAATCAGTTTCCTTGGGACAGGGGCGCAATGAGCAGTTCTTC. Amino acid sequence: CASSQSVSLGQGRNEQFF.

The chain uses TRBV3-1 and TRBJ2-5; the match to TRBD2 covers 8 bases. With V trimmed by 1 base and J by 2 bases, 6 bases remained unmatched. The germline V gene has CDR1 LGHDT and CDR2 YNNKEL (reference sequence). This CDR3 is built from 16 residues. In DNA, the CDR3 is TGTGCCAGCAGCCAAGTTCTCGGGGGGGGTCAAGAGACCCAGTACTTC. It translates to CASSQVLGGGQETQYF.

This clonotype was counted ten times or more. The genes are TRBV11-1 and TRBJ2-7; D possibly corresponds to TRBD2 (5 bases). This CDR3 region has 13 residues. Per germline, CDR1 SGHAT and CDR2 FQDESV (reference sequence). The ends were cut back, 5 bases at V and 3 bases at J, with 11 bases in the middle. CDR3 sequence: CASSNGLNYEQYF. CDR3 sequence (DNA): TGTGCCAGCAGCAACGGACTGAACTACGAGCAGTACTTC.

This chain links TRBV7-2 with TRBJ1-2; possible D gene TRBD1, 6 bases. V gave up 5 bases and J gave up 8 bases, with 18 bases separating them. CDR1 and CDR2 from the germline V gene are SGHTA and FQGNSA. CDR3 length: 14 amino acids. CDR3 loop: CASSPYSGVDGYTF. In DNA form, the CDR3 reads TGTGCCAGCAGCCCATATTCAGGGGTGGACGGCTACACCTTC.

The CDR3 sequence is CASIGTPAGGGSNEQFF. The CDR3 DNA sequence: TGCGCCAGCATCGGGACACCTGCTGGCGGTGGTTCCAATGAGCAGTTCTTC. The chain is built from TRBV5-1 and TRBJ2-1, with D perhaps matching TRBD1 (6 bases). The germline V gene encodes CDR1 SGHRS and CDR2 YFSETQ. Trimming removed 6 bases at V and 6 bases at J, with 25 bases between. The CDR3 is made up of 17 amino acids.

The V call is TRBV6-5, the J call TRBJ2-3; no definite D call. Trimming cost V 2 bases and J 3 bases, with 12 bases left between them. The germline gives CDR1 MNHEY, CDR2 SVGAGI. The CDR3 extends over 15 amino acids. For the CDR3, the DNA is TGTGCCAGCAGTTACCGGGCAGCTACAACAGATACGCAGTATTTT. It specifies CASSYRAATTDTQYF.

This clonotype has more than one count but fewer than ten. The DNA for the CDR3 is TGTGCCAGCAGCCGAGGCCTGGGGTATGGCAATGAGCAGTTCTTC. It codes for CASSRGLGYGNEQFF. The V and J genes are TRBV7-2 and TRBJ2-1; D is ambiguous. The CDR3 spans 15 residues. Deletions cut 5 bases from V and 6 bases from J, with 17 bases between. The germline CDR1 and CDR2 sequences are SGHTA and FQGNSA.

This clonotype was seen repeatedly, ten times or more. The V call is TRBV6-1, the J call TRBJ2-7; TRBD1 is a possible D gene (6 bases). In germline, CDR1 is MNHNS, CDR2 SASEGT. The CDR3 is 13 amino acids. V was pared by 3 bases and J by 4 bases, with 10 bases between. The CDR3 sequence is CASSDGQGYEQYF. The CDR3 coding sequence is TGTGCCAGCAGTGACGGTCAGGGGTACGAGCAGTACTTC.

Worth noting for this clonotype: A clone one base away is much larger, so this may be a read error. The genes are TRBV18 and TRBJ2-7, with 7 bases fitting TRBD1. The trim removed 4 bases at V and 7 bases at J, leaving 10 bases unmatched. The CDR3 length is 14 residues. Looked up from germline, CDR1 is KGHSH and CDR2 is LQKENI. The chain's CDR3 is CASSRAQGYNEQYF. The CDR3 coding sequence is TGTGCCAGCTCACGAGCACAGGGGTACAATGAGCAGTACTTC. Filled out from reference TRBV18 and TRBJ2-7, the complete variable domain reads NAGVMQNPRHLVRRRGQEARLRCSPMKGHSHVYWYRQLPEEGLKFMVYLQKENIIDESGMPKERFSAEFPKEGPSILRIQQVVRGDSAAYFCASSRAQGYNEQYFGPGTRLTVT.

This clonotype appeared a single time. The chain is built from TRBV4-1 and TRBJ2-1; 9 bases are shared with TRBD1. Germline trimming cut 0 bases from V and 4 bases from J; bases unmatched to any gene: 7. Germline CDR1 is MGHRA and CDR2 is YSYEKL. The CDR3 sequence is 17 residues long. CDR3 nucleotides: TGCGCCAGCAGCCAAGAGGGGGCCGGGACAGGGTACAATGAGCAGTTCTTC. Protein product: CASSQEGAGTGYNEQFF.

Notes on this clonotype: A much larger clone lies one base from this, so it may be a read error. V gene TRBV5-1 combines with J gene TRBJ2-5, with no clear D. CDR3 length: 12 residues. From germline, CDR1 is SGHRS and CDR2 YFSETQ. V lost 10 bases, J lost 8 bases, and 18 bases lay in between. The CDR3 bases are TGCGCCGGTACAACTACCTATGGTACCCAGTACTTC. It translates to CAGTTTYGTQYF.

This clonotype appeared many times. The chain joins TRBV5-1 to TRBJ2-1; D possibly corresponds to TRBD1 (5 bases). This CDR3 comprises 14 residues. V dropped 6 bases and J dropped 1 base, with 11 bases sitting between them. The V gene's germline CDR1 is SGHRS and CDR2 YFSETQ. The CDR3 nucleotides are TGCGCCAGCACTAGGGCAGGGTCCTACAATGAGCAGTTCTTC. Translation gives CASTRAGSYNEQFF. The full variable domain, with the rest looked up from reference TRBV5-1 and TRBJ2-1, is KAGVTQTPRYLIKTRGQQVTLSCSPISGHRSVSWYQQTPGQGLQFLFEYFSETQRNKGNFPGRFSGRQFSNSRSEMNVSTLELGDSALYLCASTRAGSYNEQFFGPGTRLTVL.

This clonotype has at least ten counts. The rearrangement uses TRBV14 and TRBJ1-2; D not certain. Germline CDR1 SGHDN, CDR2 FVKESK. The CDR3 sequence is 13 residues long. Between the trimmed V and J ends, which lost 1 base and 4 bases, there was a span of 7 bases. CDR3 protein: CASSQGNRYGYTF. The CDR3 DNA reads TGTGCCAGCAGCCAAGGTAACCGCTATGGCTACACCTTC.

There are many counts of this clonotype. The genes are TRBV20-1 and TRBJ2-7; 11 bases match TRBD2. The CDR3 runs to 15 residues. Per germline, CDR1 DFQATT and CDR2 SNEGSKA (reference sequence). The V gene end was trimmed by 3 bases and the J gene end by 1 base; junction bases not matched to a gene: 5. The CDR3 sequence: CSARLAGGPSYEQYF. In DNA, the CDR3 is TGCAGTGCTAGGTTAGCGGGGGGGCCATCCTACGAGCAGTACTTC.

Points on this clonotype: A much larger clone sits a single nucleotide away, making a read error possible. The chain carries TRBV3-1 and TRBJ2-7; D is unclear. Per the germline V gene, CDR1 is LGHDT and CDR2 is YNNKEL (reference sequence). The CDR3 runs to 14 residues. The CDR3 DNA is TGTGCCTGCAGCCAAGAAGCACGCGGTAACGAGCAGTACTTC. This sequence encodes CACSQEARGNEQYF.

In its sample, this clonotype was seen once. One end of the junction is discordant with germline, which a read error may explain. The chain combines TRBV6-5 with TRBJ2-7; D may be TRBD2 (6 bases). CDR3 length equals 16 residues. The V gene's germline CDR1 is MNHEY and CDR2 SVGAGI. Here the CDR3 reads CANSYSVPLRRGEQYF. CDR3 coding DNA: TGTGCCAACAGTTACTCTGTGCCCCTCAGGCGGGGTGAGCAGTACTTC.

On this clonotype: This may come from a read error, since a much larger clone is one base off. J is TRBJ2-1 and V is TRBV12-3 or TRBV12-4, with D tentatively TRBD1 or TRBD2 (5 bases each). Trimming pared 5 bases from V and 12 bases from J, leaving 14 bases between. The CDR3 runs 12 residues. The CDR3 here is CASSLIARGQFF. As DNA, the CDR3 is TGTGCCAGCAGTCTCATCGCGAGGGGGCAGTTCTTC.

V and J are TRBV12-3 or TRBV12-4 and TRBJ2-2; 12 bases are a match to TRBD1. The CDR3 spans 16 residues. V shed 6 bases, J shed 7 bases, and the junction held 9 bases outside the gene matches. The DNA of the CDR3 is TGTGCCAGCAGCGCAAGGGGACAGGGGGCCGACGGGGAGCTGTTTTTT. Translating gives CASSARGQGADGELFF.

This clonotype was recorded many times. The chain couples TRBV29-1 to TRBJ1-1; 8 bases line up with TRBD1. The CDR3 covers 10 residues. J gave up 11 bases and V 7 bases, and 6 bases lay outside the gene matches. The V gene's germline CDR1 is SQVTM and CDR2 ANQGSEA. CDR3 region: CSGDRGVAFF. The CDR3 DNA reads TGCAGCGGAGACAGGGGAGTCGCTTTCTTT.

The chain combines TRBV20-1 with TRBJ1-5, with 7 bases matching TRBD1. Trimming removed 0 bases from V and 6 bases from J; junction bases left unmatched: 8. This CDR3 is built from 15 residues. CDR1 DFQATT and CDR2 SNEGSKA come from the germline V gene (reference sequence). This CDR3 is CSARDPTGESQPQHF. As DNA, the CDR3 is TGCAGTGCTAGAGATCCAACAGGGGAGAGTCAGCCCCAGCATTTT.

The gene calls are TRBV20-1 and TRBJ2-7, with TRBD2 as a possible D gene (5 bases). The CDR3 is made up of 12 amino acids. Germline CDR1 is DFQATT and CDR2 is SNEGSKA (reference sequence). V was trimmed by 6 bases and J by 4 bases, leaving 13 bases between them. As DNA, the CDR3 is TGCAGTGCGAGGGCTTGGGGTTACGAGCAGTACTTC. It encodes CSARAWGYEQYF.

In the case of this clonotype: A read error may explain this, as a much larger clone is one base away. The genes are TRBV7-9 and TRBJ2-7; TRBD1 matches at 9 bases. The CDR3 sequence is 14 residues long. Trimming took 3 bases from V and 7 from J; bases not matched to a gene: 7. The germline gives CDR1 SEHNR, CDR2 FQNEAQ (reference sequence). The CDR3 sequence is CASSFGQGFNEQYF. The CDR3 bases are TGTGCCAGCAGCTTTGGACAGGGGTTCAATGAGCAGTACTTC.